What follows are 4 T cell receptor beta chains derived from one specimen sequenced in a study of blood T cell repertoires in COVID-19. Sequencing was performed with immunoSEQ multiplex PCR; in TCRdb, only in-frame clones are kept and a portion is missing. The sample consists of approximately 90,000 clones, around 80% of them appearing once. The sequencing input was peripheral blood. The source of these receptors is a woman aged 80 or over with acute or convalescent COVID-19.

The genes are TRBV5-1 and TRBJ2-7; D unclear. Trimming cost V 0 bases and J 10 bases, with 14 bases left between them. Germline V gives CDR1 SGHRS, CDR2 YFSETQ. The CDR3 has 13 residues. CDR3 region: CASSLDDGVGQYF. In nucleotides, the CDR3 is TGCGCCAGCAGCTTGGACGACGGAGTTGGACAGTACTTC.

The gene calls are TRBV6-6 and TRBJ2-2; 12 nucleotides agree with TRBD2. Germline lookup yields CDR1 MNHNY and CDR2 SVGAGI (reference sequence). V dropped 6 bases and J dropped 1; count of bases not matched to a gene: 3. The CDR3 has 16 amino acids. CDR3 nucleotides: TGTGCCAGCAGGTGGACTAGCGGGAAGAACACCGGGGAGCTGTTTTTT. Translated: CASRWTSGKNTGELFF.

The chain recombines TRBV10-3 with TRBJ2-3; no clear D gene. Germline V lookup: CDR1 ENHRY, CDR2 SYGVKD. The V end lost 0 bases, the J end lost 1 base, and 5 bases lay between the germline ends. This CDR3 contains 14 residues. CDR3 loop: CAISESRGTDTQYF. DNA of the CDR3: TGTGCCATCAGTGAGTCGCGTGGCACAGATACGCAGTATTTT.

This clone was counted a single time. The chain carries TRBV7-9 and TRBJ1-1, with 9 bases fitting TRBD1. The trim removed 5 bases at V and 4 bases at J, leaving 5 bases unmatched. The CDR3 sequence is 14 residues long. Germline V gene data show CDR1 as SEHNR and CDR2 as FQNEAQ (reference sequence). CDR3 region: CASSTVTGGTEAFF. CDR3 DNA sequence: TGTGCCAGCAGCACGGTGACAGGGGGCACTGAAGCTTTCTTT.